Presented here are 14 T cell receptor beta chains from one specimen sequenced in a study of blood T cell repertoires in COVID-19 (dated by TCRdb to about 2020). The library was built by means of the immunoSEQ multiplex PCR assay. In its TCRdb copy, this immuneACCESS table keeps in-frame sequences only and misses some clones. Where compared with another copy, unresolved V genes explain less than half of these, and the others have no known cause. For this sample the table gives 360,000 or so clones, of which around 87% were detected only once. The ten largest clones take up around 6.3% of the sample. The sample consisted of peripheral blood. The receptors come from a man aged 18 to 30 with active or convalescent COVID-19.

V is TRBV21-1 and J is TRBJ2-7; TRBD2, as called in the table, went unchecked against the DNA. TRBV21-1 is deemed a pseudogene. The CDR3 extends over 19 amino acids. CDR3: CASSKRPGLAASPGYEQYF. CDR3 in DNA: TGTGCCAGCAGCAAACGACCGGGACTAGCGGCAAGTCCTGGCTACGAGCAGTACTTC.

The chain links TRBV5-1 to TRBJ2-1; D remains unclear. V lost 0 bases and J lost 1, with 11 bases in between. This CDR3 region has 16 residues. CDR1 SGHRS and CDR2 YFSETQ come from the germline V gene. This chain's CDR3 is CASSLGSRPSYNEQFF. The CDR3 bases are TGCGCCAGCAGCTTGGGCTCTAGACCATCCTACAATGAGCAGTTCTTC.

The rearrangement links TRBV4-3 to TRBJ2-5; unclear D gene. The DNA end lines up better with TRBJ2-7; the J call may be wrong. Germline V gene data show CDR1 as LGHNA and CDR2 as YSLEER. The CDR3 sequence is 13 residues long. The CDR3 spells CASSQGLGYEQYF. CDR3 in DNA: TGCGCCAGCAGCCAAGGGCTGGGCTACGAGCAGTACTTC.

This clone was counted only a few times. V usage is TRBV10-3 and J usage is TRBJ1-5; the D gene is possibly TRBD1 (5 bases). In germline, CDR1 is ENHRY, CDR2 SYGVKD. The CDR3 runs 14 residues. Trimming removed 3 bases from V and 6 bases from J, with 12 bases in between. This CDR3 reads CAISEWGGRQPQHF. As DNA, the CDR3 is TGTGCCATCAGTGAATGGGGGGGTCGTCAGCCCCAGCATTTT.

This clone has only one observation. In the same sample, other DNA sequences code for this CDR3. The genes are TRBV7-9 and TRBJ2-5; D may be TRBD2 (6 bases). Germline V gives CDR1 SEHNR, CDR2 FQNEAQ (reference sequence). Trimming took 5 bases from V and 5 from J, leaving 12 bases between them. The CDR3 is 13 residues long. The CDR3 loop reads CASSLGSLETQYF. Here the CDR3 DNA reads TGTGCCAGCAGCCTCGGGAGTCTTGAGACCCAGTACTTC.

The chain carries TRBV24-1 and TRBJ2-2; D gene uncertain. Deletions cut 3 bases from V and 8 bases from J, with 9 bases between. The CDR3 runs 13 residues. The germline gives CDR1 KGHDR, CDR2 SFDVKD. CDR3 residues: CATSDPLLGELFF. The CDR3 nucleotides read TGTGCCACCAGTGATCCACTATTGGGGGAGCTGTTTTTT.

This chain joins TRBV2 and TRBJ1-6, with D possibly matching TRBD1 (5 bases). Germline V CDR1 and CDR2: SNHLY, FYNNEI. The CDR3 has 13 residues. V lost 8 bases and J 8 bases, leaving 13 bases between the germline ends. Written as DNA, the CDR3 is TGTGCCAGCCTCAGGGTAGAGGATTCACCCCTCCACTTT. Its protein is CASLRVEDSPLHF.

The chain is built from TRBV29-1 and TRBJ1-2; 7 nucleotides align to TRBD1. This CDR3 spans 12 amino acids. J gave up 11 bases and V 6 bases, and 12 bases lay outside the gene matches. Looked up from germline, CDR1 is SQVTM and CDR2 is ANQGSEA. The CDR3 DNA follows: TGCAGCGTCGGAGCACAGGGGATGGGGTACACCTTC. It is translated as CSVGAQGMGYTF.

This chain joins TRBV28 and TRBJ2-7, with 9 nucleotides matching TRBD2. This CDR3 spans 13 amino acids. The junction had 6 bases not matched to a gene; V was cut back by 7 bases and J by 5 bases. Germline V lookup: CDR1 MDHEN, CDR2 SYDVKM. The CDR3 DNA is TGTGCCAGCAAATTAGCGGGAGATCACGAGCAGTACTTC. Protein sequence: CASKLAGDHEQYF.

CDR3 protein: CASNPGGDGSGNTIYF. The DNA for the CDR3 is TGCGCCAGCAACCCCGGGGGGGACGGCTCTGGAAACACCATATATTTT. The rearrangement uses TRBV5-1 and TRBJ1-3; tentative D call: TRBD1 (5 bases). The CDR3 runs to 16 residues. Per germline, CDR1 SGHRS and CDR2 YFSETQ. Trimming took off 6 bases at V and 0 bases at J, with 16 bases between the two ends.

This chain links TRBV5-6 with TRBJ1-6; D remains ambiguous. From germline, CDR1 is SGHDT and CDR2 YYEEEE. V was shortened by 0 bases and J by 9 bases, with 4 bases between the two germline ends. CDR3 length: 12 amino acids. CDR3 in DNA: TGTGCCAGCAGCTTGGGAGGTTCACCCCTCCACTTT. Encoded protein: CASSLGGSPLHF. The full variable domain, in which reference TRBV5-6 and TRBJ1-6 provide the parts outside the CDR3, is DAGVTQSPTHLIKTRGQQVTLRCSPKSGHDTVSWYQQALGQGPQFIFQYYEEEERQRGNFPDRFSGHQFPNYSSELNVNALLLGDSALYLCASSLGGSPLHFGNGTRLTVT.

The gene calls are TRBV28 and TRBJ1-1, with 9 positions matching TRBD1. This CDR3 contains 13 residues. The V gene's germline CDR1 is MDHEN and CDR2 SYDVKM. J gave up 6 bases and V 5 bases, and 4 bases lay outside the gene matches. CDR3 residues: CASSRDRGAEAFF. The DNA of the CDR3 is TGTGCCAGCAGTCGAGACAGGGGGGCTGAAGCTTTCTTT.

This rearrangement joins TRBV7-2 to TRBJ2-7, with 9 nucleotides matching TRBD1. J was trimmed by 0 bases and V by 5 bases; bases with no gene match: 5. This CDR3 contains 15 residues. Germline-derived CDR1 and CDR2 are SGHTA and FQGNSA. The chain's CDR3 is CASSVTGGASYEQYF. CDR3 DNA sequence: TGTGCCAGCAGCGTGACAGGGGGTGCCTCCTACGAGCAGTACTTC.

The chain employs TRBV4-1 and TRBJ1-2, with a possible D match to TRBD1 (6 bases). CDR3 length: 13 residues. The V gene's germline CDR1 is MGHRA and CDR2 YSYEKL. V gave up 1 base and J gave up 5 bases, with 8 bases separating them. DNA of the CDR3: TGCGCCAGCAGCCAAGGGACAGATTATGGCTACACCTTC. Amino acid sequence: CASSQGTDYGYTF.